The entry below gives a single T cell receptor (beta chain) sequence along with its context. Antigen unknown. The data were obtained in a study of cytomegalovirus exposure and HLA in healthy donors. Primers for the PCR totalled 60 Vbeta and 13 Jbeta. Generated by immunoSEQ multiplex PCR, the TCRdb table keeps only in-frame clones and is missing some. The profile shows some 77,000 clones, roughly 80% of them singletons. Trimming pared 6 bases from V and 0 bases from J, leaving 10 bases between. This CDR3 has 14 residues. Looked up from germline, CDR1 is ENHRY and CDR2 is SYGVKD. General study results and limits: Segments of the TCR beta V type were, in most cases, productive about 87% or about 30% of the time in an earlier analysis.

The sample comprised PBMCs. This receptor was obtained from a middle-aged woman in good health and CMV-seronegative. This sequence joins TRBV10-3 and TRBJ2-3; no firm D call. The CDR3 spells CAISRETSTDTQYF. In DNA form, the CDR3 reads TGTGCCATCAGCAGAGAGACTAGCACAGATACGCAGTATTTT.